This entry lists 14 T cell receptor beta chains sequenced from one sample in a study of T cell clonotyping in hematopoietic cell transplantation. Time point meaning: recipient sample about 28 days before transplant, after cytoreduction. Measured with immunoSEQ multiplex PCR; TCRdb has only the in-frame clones, and not every one. The table records some 30,000 clones, roughly 91% of them present only once. Sequenced here: peripheral blood mononuclear cells, sampled before stem cell transplant. The receptor set was obtained from a middle-aged man with acute myeloid leukemia. Some clones in this sample may be carry-over from other donors' samples.

This chain links TRBV6-1 with TRBJ1-2; D is ambiguous. In germline, CDR1 is MNHNS, CDR2 SASEGT. This CDR3 has 15 amino acids. V gave up 2 bases and J gave up 4 bases, with 14 bases separating them. CDR3 bases: TGTGCCAGCAGTGAAACCCCGGGATCCGTCTATGGCTACACCTTC. Its protein product is CASSETPGSVYGYTF.

This chain links TRBV9 with TRBJ1-1; no clear D. V was pared by 6 bases and J by 5 bases, with 14 bases between. This CDR3 comprises 13 residues. Germline CDR1 SGDLS, CDR2 YYNGEE. In nucleotides, the CDR3 is TGTGCCAGCAAGGGCCTCGGTGGAACTGAAGCTTTCTTT. Amino acids: CASKGLGGTEAFF. Full variable domain (rest looked up from reference TRBV9 and TRBJ1-1): DSGVTQTPKHLITATGQRVTLRCSPRSGDLSVYWYQQSLDQGLQFLIQYYNGEERAKGNILERFSAQQFPDLHSELNLSSLELGDSALYFCASKGLGGTEAFFGQGTRLTVV.

The chain is built from TRBV11-2 and TRBJ2-7; 10 nucleotides line up with TRBD2. The CDR3 is 17 amino acids. Germline V gene data show CDR1 as SGHAT and CDR2 as FQNNGV. Germline trimming cut 1 base from V and 4 bases from J; bases unmatched to any gene: 10. The CDR3 protein is CASSLGGLAVLGYEQYF. CDR3 DNA sequence: TGTGCCAGCAGCTTAGGCGGACTAGCGGTTTTGGGTTACGAGCAGTACTTC.

The V call is TRBV9, the J call TRBJ2-3, with 9 bases aligning to TRBD1. The length of the CDR3 is 15 residues. CDR1 is SGDLS, CDR2 YYNGEE, per germline. The V segment lost 0 bases and the J segment 5 bases; nucleotides outside the gene matches: 4. In DNA form, the CDR3 reads TGTGCCAGCAGCGTAGGACAGGGGGTATTAGATACGCAGTATTTT. It yields the protein CASSVGQGVLDTQYF. Based on the CDR3 plus reference TRBV9 and TRBJ2-3, the full variable domain is DSGVTQTPKHLITATGQRVTLRCSPRSGDLSVYWYQQSLDQGLQFLIQYYNGEERAKGNILERFSAQQFPDLHSELNLSSLELGDSALYFCASSVGQGVLDTQYFGPGTRLTVL.

This clone was seen a few times. In DNA, the CDR3 is TGTGCCAGCAGTGAAAGGGTAGGAATTTCCTACGAGCAGTACTTC. Amino acid sequence: CASSERVGISYEQYF. This chain uses TRBV6-1 with TRBJ2-7; the D is unclear. This CDR3 has 15 residues. V lost 2 bases and J 1 base, leaving 12 bases between the germline ends. Germline lookup yields CDR1 MNHNS and CDR2 SASEGT.

This rearrangement joins TRBV29-1 to TRBJ1-3; D remains unclear. The V end lost 7 bases, the J end lost 2 bases, and 12 bases lay between the germline ends. CDR3 length equals 13 residues. Germline CDR1 reads SQVTM; CDR2 reads ANQGSEA. Here the CDR3 DNA reads TGCAGCGCCCCTGGGGAGACTGGAAACACCATATATTTT. It is translated as CSAPGETGNTIYF.

The V and J genes are TRBV11-2 and TRBJ2-1; 12 nucleotides match TRBD2. CDR3 size: 18 residues. The germline gives CDR1 SGHAT, CDR2 FQNNGV. V lost 0 bases to trimming and J lost 6 bases; unmatched junction nucleotides: 9. CDR3 coding DNA: TGTGCCAGCAGCTTAGAGTCTGGACTAGCGGGACGGCTCAATGAGCAGTTCTTC. Residues: CASSLESGLAGRLNEQFF.

CDR3 nucleotides: TGCAGCGTTATATCGGGGCACAATGAGCAGTTCTTC. This codes for CSVISGHNEQFF. J is TRBJ2-1 and V is TRBV29-1, with D perhaps given as TRBD1 or TRBD2 (5 bases each). CDR1 is SQVTM, CDR2 ANQGSEA, per germline. Trimming took 5 bases from V and 5 from J, leaving 10 bases between them. CDR3 length: 12 amino acids.

This chain connects TRBV5-6 to TRBJ1-3, with D unresolved. Per germline, CDR1 SGHDT and CDR2 YYEEEE. This CDR3 has 13 amino acids. Trimming shortened V by 3 bases and J by 2 bases, and 6 bases separated the two germline ends. The DNA for the CDR3 is TGTGCCAGCAGCTGGACCGCTGGAAACACCATATATTTT. Amino acid sequence: CASSWTAGNTIYF.

The V and J genes are TRBV29-1 and TRBJ2-7; tentatively, D is TRBD1 or TRBD2 (5 bases each). Per the germline V gene, CDR1 is SQVTM and CDR2 is ANQGSEA. The CDR3 spans 15 residues. V shed 3 bases and J shed 1 base, with 16 bases lying between them. In DNA, the CDR3 is TGCAGCGTTGAGGAAACCGGGACCAGATCCTACGAGCAGTACTTC. As protein: CSVEETGTRSYEQYF.

The V call is TRBV2, the J call TRBJ2-1; TRBD1 matches at 7 bases. This CDR3 has 13 amino acids. With 4 bases clipped from V and 3 bases from J, the junction kept 0 bases outside the gene matches. CDR1 and CDR2 from the germline V gene are SNHLY and FYNNEI. This chain's CDR3 is CASSGDSYNEQFF. CDR3 coding DNA: TGTGCCAGCAGTGGGGACAGCTACAATGAGCAGTTCTTC.

This chain joins TRBV28 and TRBJ2-7; D is undetermined. CDR3 length: 11 residues. Germline values: CDR1 MDHEN, CDR2 SYDVKM. Deletions cut 1 base from V and 4 bases from J, with 2 bases between. The DNA for the CDR3 is TGTGCCAGCAGTTTATATTACGAGCAGTACTTC. Translated, it gives CASSLYYEQYF.

This clone has only a few counts. Here the CDR3 reads CATSREGGGIPGNTIYF. CDR3 DNA sequence: TGTGCCACCAGCAGAGAAGGGGGCGGAATCCCTGGAAACACCATATATTTT. The J gene is TRBJ1-3, the V gene TRBV15; 7 bases agree with TRBD1. Trimming cost V 0 bases and J 2 bases; bases outside gene matches: 7. Per germline, CDR1 LNHNV and CDR2 YYDKDF (reference sequence). The CDR3 has 17 residues.

The V and J genes are TRBV29-1 and TRBJ1-1; D is unresolved. The CDR3 loop spans 11 amino acids. Germline V gene sequence: CDR1 SQVTM, CDR2 ANQGSEA. V lost 7 bases to trimming and J lost 0 bases, with 6 bases between them. The CDR3 loop is CSAGVNTEAFF. For the CDR3, the DNA is TGCAGCGCCGGGGTGAACACTGAAGCTTTCTTT.